This T cell receptor beta chain was documented in a study of blood T cell repertoires in COVID-19. Source study methods: The assay estimated nucleated cells by amplifying reference gene primers. Profiled with immunoSEQ multiplex PCR; TCRdb holds only in-frame clones, not every one. V and J calls and clone size are as listed in that table; D and trimming were resolved from the DNA. Among 200,000 to 250,000 clones listed, around 80% were seen once. The length of the CDR3 is 14 residues. V trimming: 6 bases; J trimming: 4 bases; junction bases outside the gene matches: 6. The V gene's germline CDR1 is MNHEY and CDR2 SVGAGI.

The sequenced material came from PBMCs or T cells enriched from blood (not recorded which). The gene calls are TRBV6-5 and TRBJ1-5; TRBD1 matches 7 bases. The sequence was obtained from a man between 60 and 75 years old who had recovered from COVID-19. CDR3 nucleotide sequence: TGTGCCAGCAGCCCGACAGGGTGGAATCAGCCCCAGCATTTT. It encodes CASSPTGWNQPQHF.